These 4 T cell receptor beta chains were all obtained from the same sample, sequenced in a study of T cell changes during pregnancy in multiple sclerosis. Measured with immunoSEQ multiplex PCR; TCRdb has only the in-frame clones, and not every one. The sample yields around 63,000 clones, 92% seen once. The sample here was CD8+ T cells from peripheral blood mononuclear cells, taken in the third trimester of pregnancy. These receptors were obtained from a female donor in good health, enrolled as a control in a pregnancy study.

This chain connects TRBV2 to TRBJ1-1; no firm D call. The CDR3 is 15 residues long. Per the germline V gene, CDR1 is SNHLY and CDR2 is FYNNEI. V dropped 8 bases and J dropped 5 bases, with 21 bases sitting between them. As DNA, the CDR3 is TGTGCCAGCGAGCCTCCCAAAACCCCCTGGACTGAAGCTTTCTTT. This translates into CASEPPKTPWTEAFF.

The chain recombines TRBV27 with TRBJ2-7, with 7 bases identical to TRBD2. The CDR3 totals 12 residues. Germline CDR1 is MNHEY and CDR2 is SMNVEV (reference sequence). V lost 8 bases and J lost 6; bases outside the gene matches: 7. DNA for the CDR3: TGTGCCAGCCGGATAGGGGAGGGCGAGCAGTACTTC. Translation gives CASRIGEGEQYF.

The chain links TRBV15 to TRBJ2-7, with TRBD1 matching over 7 bases. Germline V lookup: CDR1 LNHNV, CDR2 YYDKDF (reference sequence). This CDR3 is built from 14 residues. V lost 3 bases to trimming and J lost 4 bases; unmatched junction nucleotides: 6. Here the CDR3 reads CATSRRGQRYEQYF. The CDR3, as DNA: TGTGCCACCAGCAGGAGGGGACAGAGATACGAGCAGTACTTC.

The chain employs TRBV29-1 and TRBJ2-5; perhaps TRBD2 as D (6 bases). V dropped 7 bases and J dropped 6 bases, with 12 bases sitting between them. Per germline, CDR1 SQVTM and CDR2 ANQGSEA. The CDR3 runs to 11 residues. The CDR3 DNA sequence: TGCAGCGGGGGGGAGCGGAAGACCCAGTACTTC. Translation gives CSGGERKTQYF.